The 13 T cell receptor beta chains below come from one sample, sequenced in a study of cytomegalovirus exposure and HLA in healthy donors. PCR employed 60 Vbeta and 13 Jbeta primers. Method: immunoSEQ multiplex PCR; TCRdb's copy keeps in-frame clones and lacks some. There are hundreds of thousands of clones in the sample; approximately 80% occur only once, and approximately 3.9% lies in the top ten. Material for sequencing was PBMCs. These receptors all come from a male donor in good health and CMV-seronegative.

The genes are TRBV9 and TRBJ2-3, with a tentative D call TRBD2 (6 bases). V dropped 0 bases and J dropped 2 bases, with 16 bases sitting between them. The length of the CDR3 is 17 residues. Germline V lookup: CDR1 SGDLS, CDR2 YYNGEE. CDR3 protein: CASSVGLLAGPTDTQYF. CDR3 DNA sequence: TGTGCCAGCAGCGTAGGTCTGTTGGCGGGACCCACAGATACGCAGTATTTT.

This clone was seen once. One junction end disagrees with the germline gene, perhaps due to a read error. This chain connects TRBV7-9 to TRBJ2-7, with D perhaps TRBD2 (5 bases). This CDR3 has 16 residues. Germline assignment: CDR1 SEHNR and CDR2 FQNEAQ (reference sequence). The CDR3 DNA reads TGTTCCAGCAGCTTAGCGCGGCCCGTTAATACTTACGAGCAGTACTTC. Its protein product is CSSSLARPVNTYEQYF.

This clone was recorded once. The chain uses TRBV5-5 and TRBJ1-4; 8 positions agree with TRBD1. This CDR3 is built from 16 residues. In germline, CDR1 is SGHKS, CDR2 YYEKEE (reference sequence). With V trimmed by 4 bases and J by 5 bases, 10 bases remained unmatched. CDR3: CASSLTGATANEKLFF. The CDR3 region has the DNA TGTGCCAGCAGCCTGACAGGGGCCACCGCAAATGAAAAACTGTTTTTT. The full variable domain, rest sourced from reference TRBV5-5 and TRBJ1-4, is DAGVTQSPTHLIKTRGQQVTLRCSPISGHKSVSWYQQVLGQGPQFIFQYYEKEERGRGNFPDRFSARQFPNYSSELNVNALLLGDSALYLCASSLTGATANEKLFFGSGTQLSVL.

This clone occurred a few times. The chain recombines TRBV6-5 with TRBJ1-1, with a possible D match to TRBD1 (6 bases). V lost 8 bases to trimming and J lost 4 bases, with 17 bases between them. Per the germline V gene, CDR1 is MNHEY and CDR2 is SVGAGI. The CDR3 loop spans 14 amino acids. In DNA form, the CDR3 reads TGTGCCAGCGGTGACATGGACAGCCTCACTGAAGCTTTCTTT. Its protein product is CASGDMDSLTEAFF.

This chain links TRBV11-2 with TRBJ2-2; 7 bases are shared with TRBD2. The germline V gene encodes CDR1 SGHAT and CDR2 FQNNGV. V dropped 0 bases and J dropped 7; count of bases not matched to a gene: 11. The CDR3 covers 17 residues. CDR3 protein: CASSLDWAAGRDGELFF. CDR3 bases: TGTGCCAGCAGCTTAGATTGGGCAGCGGGGCGTGACGGGGAGCTGTTTTTT.

CDR3: CASRDSLAHEQYF. CDR3 coding DNA: TGTGCCAGCCGGGACAGCCTTGCCCACGAGCAGTACTTC. The V gene is TRBV6-1, the J gene TRBJ2-7, with 7 bases aligning to TRBD1. In germline, CDR1 is MNHNS, CDR2 SASEGT. The CDR3 contains 13 residues. The V segment lost 8 bases and the J segment 5 bases; nucleotides outside the gene matches: 9.

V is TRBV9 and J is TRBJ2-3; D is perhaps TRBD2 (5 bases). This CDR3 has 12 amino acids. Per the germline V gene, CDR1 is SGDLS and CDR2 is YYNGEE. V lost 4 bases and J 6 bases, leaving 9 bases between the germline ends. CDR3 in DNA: TGTGCCAGCAGCCCCTCTAGCGATACGCAGTATTTT. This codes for CASSPSSDTQYF.

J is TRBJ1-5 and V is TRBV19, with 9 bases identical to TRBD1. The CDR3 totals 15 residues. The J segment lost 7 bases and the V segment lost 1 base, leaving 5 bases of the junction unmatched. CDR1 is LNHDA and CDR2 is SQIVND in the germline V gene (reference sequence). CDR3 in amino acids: CASSIGAGTGQPQHF. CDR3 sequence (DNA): TGTGCCAGTAGTATAGGAGCCGGGACAGGGCAGCCCCAGCATTTT.

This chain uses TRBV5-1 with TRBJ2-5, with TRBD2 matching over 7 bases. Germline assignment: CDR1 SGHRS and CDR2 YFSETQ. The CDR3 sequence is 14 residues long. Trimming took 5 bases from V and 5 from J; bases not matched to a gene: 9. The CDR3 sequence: CASRALTSAETQYF. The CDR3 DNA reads TGCGCCAGCAGGGCCCTCACTAGCGCGGAGACCCAGTACTTC.

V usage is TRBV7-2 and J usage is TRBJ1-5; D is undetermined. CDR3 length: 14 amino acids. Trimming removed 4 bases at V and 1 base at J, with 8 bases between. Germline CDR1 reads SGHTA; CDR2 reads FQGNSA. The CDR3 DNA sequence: TGTGCCAGCAGCTCCCAGAGGAGCAATCAGCCCCAGCATTTT. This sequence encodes CASSSQRSNQPQHF.

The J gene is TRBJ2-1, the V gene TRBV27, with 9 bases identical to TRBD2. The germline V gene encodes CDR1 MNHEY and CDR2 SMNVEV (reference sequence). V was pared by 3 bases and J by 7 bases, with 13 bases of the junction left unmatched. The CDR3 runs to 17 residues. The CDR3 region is CASSFPGSGTSFNEQFF. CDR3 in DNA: TGTGCCAGCAGTTTCCCGGGCTCAGGGACTAGCTTTAATGAGCAGTTCTTC.

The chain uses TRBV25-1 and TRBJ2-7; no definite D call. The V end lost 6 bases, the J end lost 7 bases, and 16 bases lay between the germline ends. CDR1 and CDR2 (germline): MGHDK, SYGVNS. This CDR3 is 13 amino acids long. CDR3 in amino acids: CASRHSAGNEQYF. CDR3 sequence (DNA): TGTGCCAGCAGGCATTCTGCAGGAAATGAGCAGTACTTC.

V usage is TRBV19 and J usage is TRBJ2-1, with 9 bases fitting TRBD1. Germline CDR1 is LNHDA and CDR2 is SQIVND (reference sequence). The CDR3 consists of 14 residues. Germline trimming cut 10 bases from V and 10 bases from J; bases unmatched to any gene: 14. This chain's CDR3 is CATRGDRETREQFF. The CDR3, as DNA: TGTGCCACCAGGGGGGACAGGGAGACCCGGGAGCAGTTCTTC. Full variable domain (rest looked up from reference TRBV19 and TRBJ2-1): DGGITQSPKYLFRKEGQNVTLSCEQNLNHDAMYWYRQDPGQGLRLIYYSQIVNDFQKGDIAEGYSVSREKKESFPLTVTSAQKNPTAFYLCATRGDRETREQFFGPGTRLTVL.